These T cell receptor beta chains were read from a single sample in a study of memory CD4+ T cells and cytomegalovirus serostatus. Measured with immunoSEQ multiplex PCR; TCRdb has only the in-frame clones, and not every one. Of some 26,000 clones detected, 75% to 85% appear once; the ten largest clones hold around 0.67%. Sequenced input: memory CD4+ T cells from blood. Receptors were obtained from an adult in good health and CMV-seronegative. Both conserved end residues are part of each CDR3. Fields, in order: V gene, D gene, clone size, J gene, CDR3 protein, CDR3 DNA. A D gene is named only where the DNA matches it firmly. Clone size is shown for a subset of rows, as once, few, many or a class of expanded clone.

>TRBV5-6|-|once|TRBJ2-7
CASSAGTNYEQYF
TGTGCCAGCAGCGCCGGGACAAACTACGAGCAGTACTTC
>TRBV5-1|-|-|TRBJ2-7
CASRRDFNSYEQYF
TGCGCCAGCAGGCGGGACTTTAACTCCTACGAGCAGTACTTC
>TRBV12-5|TRBD1|-|TRBJ1-6
CASGLRTGPSPLHF
TGTGCTAGTGGTTTAAGGACAGGGCCTTCACCCCTCCACTTT
>TRBV12-5|-|-|TRBJ1-1
CASGFDTNTEAFF
TGTGCTAGTGGTTTTGACACAAACACTGAAGCTTTCTTT
>TRBV29-1|-|few|TRBJ1-3
CSVEDQDRTGNTIYF
TGCAGCGTTGAAGATCAGGACCGGACGGGAAACACCATATATTTT
>TRBV27|-|-|TRBJ1-2
CASSLRREGGYTF
TGTGCCAGCAGTTTACGGCGAGAGGGTGGCTACACCTTC
>TRBV2|TRBD1|-|TRBJ2-7
CASSITGTGGEQYF
TGTGCCAGCAGTATCACCGGGACAGGGGGCGAGCAGTACTTC
>TRBV19|-|-|TRBJ1-2
CASSMRKGDTNYGYTF
TGTGCCAGTAGTATGAGGAAGGGGGACACTAACTATGGCTACACCTTC
>TRBV10-3|TRBD1|few|TRBJ1-1
CAISESGGRAEAFF
TGTGCCATCAGTGAGTCAGGGGGCAGGGCTGAAGCTTTCTTT
>TRBV4-2|TRBD2|once|TRBJ2-1
CASSSSGGASNEQFF
TGTGCCAGCAGCAGTAGCGGGGGGGCGAGCAATGAGCAGTTCTTC
>TRBV6-5|-|few|TRBJ1-6
CASGAGSLSPLHF
TGTGCCAGCGGAGCAGGGAGTCTTTCACCCCTCCACTTT
>TRBV4-1|-|few|TRBJ1-3
CASSQDAGTGNTIYF
TGCGCCAGCAGCCAAGACGCCGGAACTGGAAACACCATATATTTT
>TRBV10-3|-|few|TRBJ1-6
CAILGSNSPLHF
TGTGCCATACTTGGTTCAAATTCACCCCTCCACTTT
>TRBV19|TRBD1|few|TRBJ2-7
CASTRDRASYEQYF
TGTGCCAGTACTAGGGACAGGGCCTCCTACGAGCAGTACTTC
>TRBV11-2|TRBD1|-|TRBJ1-4
CASSSDRGGEKLFF
TGTGCCAGCAGCTCGGACAGGGGGGGAGAAAAACTGTTTTTT
>TRBV28|-|-|TRBJ1-2
CASSRGNYGYTF
TGTGCCAGCAGTAGGGGTAACTATGGCTACACCTTC
>TRBV9|-|-|TRBJ2-7
CASSGISYEQYF
TGTGCCAGCAGCGGGATTTCCTACGAGCAGTACTTC
>TRBV25-1|TRBD2|-|TRBJ2-3
CASSRGGGSTDTQYF
TGTGCCAGCAGTAGGGGCGGGGGGAGCACAGATACGCAGTATTTT
>TRBV18|-|-|TRBJ1-2
CASSPGGSGYTF
TGTGCCAGCTCACCAGGGGGCTCCGGCTACACCTTC
>TRBV6-5|TRBD1|-|TRBJ1-1
CASSPWDRSNTEAFF
TGTGCCAGCAGTCCCTGGGACAGAAGCAACACTGAAGCTTTCTTT
>TRBV5-6|-|once|TRBJ1-5
CASSLAWQHSNQPQHF
TGTGCCAGCAGCTTGGCCTGGCAGCATAGCAATCAGCCCCAGCATTTT
>TRBV7-2|-|-|TRBJ2-5
CASSLGVRETQYF
TGTGCCAGCAGCTTGGGGGTCCGGGAGACCCAGTACTTC
>TRBV11-3|TRBD1|few|TRBJ1-6
CASSFRGQGNSPLHF
TGTGCCAGCAGCTTCAGGGGACAGGGAAATTCACCCCTCCACTTT
>TRBV30|-|-|TRBJ2-7
CAWRPGSSYEQYF
TGTGCCTGGAGACCCGGTAGCTCCTACGAGCAGTACTTC
>TRBV5-1|-|-|TRBJ1-6
CASSPLEGGNSPLHF
TGCGCCAGCAGCCCCCTTGAGGGGGGGAATTCACCCCTCCACTTT
>TRBV29-1|-|-|TRBJ1-3
CSVSRGNTIYF
TGCAGCGTTAGCAGGGGAAACACCATATATTTT
>TRBV5-1|-|few|TRBJ1-1
CASSLEGFTEAFF
TGCGCCAGCAGCTTGGAAGGGTTTACTGAAGCTTTCTTT
>TRBV7-6|-|-|TRBJ1-4
CASSLSQTNEKLFF
TGTGCCAGCAGCTTAAGTCAAACCAATGAAAAACTGTTTTTT
>TRBV4-1|TRBD1|-|TRBJ2-5
CASSQGQTETQYF
TGCGCCAGCAGCCAGGGACAGACAGAGACCCAGTACTTC
>TRBV20-1|-|-|TRBJ2-5
CSASVEETQYF
TGCAGTGCTAGTGTGGAAGAGACCCAGTACTTC
>TRBV5-1|TRBD1|-|TRBJ2-3
CASSLAWDRTDTQYF
TGCGCCAGCAGCTTGGCCTGGGACAGGACAGATACGCAGTATTTT
>TRBV7-8|-|-|TRBJ2-3
CASSLRLGTTDTQYF
TGTGCCAGCAGCCTACGGCTAGGGACCACAGATACGCAGTATTTT
>TRBV15|-|-|TRBJ1-5
CATSRPDRSVGQSQHF
TGTGCCACCAGCAGACCGGACCGCTCGGTAGGGCAGTCCCAGCATTTT
>TRBV4-2|-|-|TRBJ1-1
CASSQDTLGRDNTEAFF
TGTGCCAGCAGCCAAGATACTTTAGGCAGGGATAACACTGAAGCTTTCTTT
>TRBV6-1|-|-|TRBJ1-6
CASSEAVGHWDSPLHF
TGTGCCAGCAGTGAAGCGGTGGGCCACTGGGATTCACCCCTCCACTTT
>TRBV7-7|-|-|TRBJ2-3
CASSLDGSRTQYF
TGTGCTAGCAGCTTAGACGGTTCTCGCACGCAGTATTTT
>TRBV18|TRBD1|-|TRBJ2-1
CASSLGQGTYNEQFF
TGTGCCAGCTCACTGGGACAGGGTACCTACAATGAGCAGTTCTTC
>TRBV25-1|-|-|TRBJ2-7
CASRAQSSYEQYF
TGTGCCAGCAGGGCCCAGAGCTCCTACGAGCAGTACTTC
>TRBV6-5|TRBD1|few|TRBJ1-1
CASSYGNRGSDTEAFF
TGTGCCAGCAGTTACGGGAACAGGGGATCCGACACTGAAGCTTTCTTT
>TRBV11-1|TRBD1|-|TRBJ2-2
CASSRRTGGDTGELFF
TGTGCCAGCAGCCGGCGGACAGGGGGCGACACCGGGGAGCTGTTTTTT
>TRBV7-6|-|-|TRBJ2-3
CASSLQRPSTDTQYF
TGTGCCAGCAGCTTACAGCGGCCAAGCACAGATACGCAGTATTTT